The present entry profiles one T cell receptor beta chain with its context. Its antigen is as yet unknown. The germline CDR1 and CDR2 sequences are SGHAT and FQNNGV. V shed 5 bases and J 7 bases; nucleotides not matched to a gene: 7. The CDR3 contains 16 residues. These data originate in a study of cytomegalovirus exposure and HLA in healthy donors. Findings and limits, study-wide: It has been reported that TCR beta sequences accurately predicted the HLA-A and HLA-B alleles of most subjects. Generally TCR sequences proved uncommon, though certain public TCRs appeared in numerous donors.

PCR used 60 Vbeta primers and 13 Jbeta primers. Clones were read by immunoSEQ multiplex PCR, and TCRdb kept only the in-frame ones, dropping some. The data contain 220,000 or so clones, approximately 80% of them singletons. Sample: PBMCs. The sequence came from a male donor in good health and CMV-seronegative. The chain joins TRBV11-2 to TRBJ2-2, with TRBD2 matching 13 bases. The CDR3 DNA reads TGTGCCAGCAGCCTCGGACTAGCGGGAGTGGGCGGGGAGCTGTTTTTT. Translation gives CASSLGLAGVGGELFF.